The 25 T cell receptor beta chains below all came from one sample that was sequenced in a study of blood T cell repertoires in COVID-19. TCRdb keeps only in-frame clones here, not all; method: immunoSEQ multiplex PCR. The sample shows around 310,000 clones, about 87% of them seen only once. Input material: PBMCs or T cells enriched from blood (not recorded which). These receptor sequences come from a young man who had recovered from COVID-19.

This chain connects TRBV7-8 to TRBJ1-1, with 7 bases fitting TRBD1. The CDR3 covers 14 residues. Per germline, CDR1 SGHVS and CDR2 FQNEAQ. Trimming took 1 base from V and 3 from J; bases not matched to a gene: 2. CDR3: CASSLGTGDTEAFF. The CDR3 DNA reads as TGTGCCAGCAGCTTAGGAACAGGGGACACTGAAGCTTTCTTT.

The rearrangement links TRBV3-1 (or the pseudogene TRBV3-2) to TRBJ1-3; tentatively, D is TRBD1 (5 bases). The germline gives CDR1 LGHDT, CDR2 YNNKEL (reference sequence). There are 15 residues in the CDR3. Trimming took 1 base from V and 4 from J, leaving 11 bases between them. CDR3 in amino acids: CASSQVTRAGNTIYF. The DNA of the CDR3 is TGTGCCAGCAGCCAAGTCACCAGGGCGGGAAACACCATATATTTT.

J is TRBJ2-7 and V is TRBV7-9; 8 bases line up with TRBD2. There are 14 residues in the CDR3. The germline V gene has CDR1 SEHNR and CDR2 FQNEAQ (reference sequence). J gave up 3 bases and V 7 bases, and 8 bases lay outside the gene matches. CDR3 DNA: TGTGCCAGCACCACCGGGGGGGCCTTCTACGAGCAGTACTTC. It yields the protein CASTTGGAFYEQYF. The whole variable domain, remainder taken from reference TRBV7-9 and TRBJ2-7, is DTGVSQNPRHKITKRGQNVTFRCDPISEHNRLYWYRQTLGQGPEFLTYFQNEAQLEKSRLLSDRFSAERPKGSFSTLEIQRTEQGDSAMYLCASTTGGAFYEQYFGPGTRLTVT.

The CDR3 region is CASSVGQAQNQPQHF. The CDR3 DNA reads TGTGCCAGCAGCGTGGGACAGGCACAGAATCAGCCCCAGCATTTT. The rearrangement uses TRBV5-8 and TRBJ1-5, with TRBD1 identical over 8 bases. This CDR3 is built from 15 residues. V shed 4 bases and J 4 bases; nucleotides not matched to a gene: 7. In germline, CDR1 is SGHTS, CDR2 YDEGEE.

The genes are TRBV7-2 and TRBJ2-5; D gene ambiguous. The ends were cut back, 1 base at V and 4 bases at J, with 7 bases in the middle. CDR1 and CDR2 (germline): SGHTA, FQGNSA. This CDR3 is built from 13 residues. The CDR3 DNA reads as TGTGCCAGCAGCTTAGTCTACGGAGAGACCCAGTACTTC. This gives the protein CASSLVYGETQYF.

Written as DNA, the CDR3 is TGTGCCAGCAGCGTAGACTGGGCAGGGCTAAAGTTCTTC. It yields the protein CASSVDWAGLKFF. J is TRBJ2-1 and V is TRBV9, with D maybe TRBD1 (5 bases). CDR1 SGDLS and CDR2 YYNGEE come from the germline V gene. Trimming pared 0 bases from V and 14 bases from J, leaving 15 bases between. The CDR3 has 13 residues. The full variable domain, its missing parts supplied by reference TRBV9 and TRBJ2-1, is DSGVTQTPKHLITATGQRVTLRCSPRSGDLSVYWYQQSLDQGLQFLIQYYNGEERAKGNILERFSAQQFPDLHSELNLSSLELGDSALYFCASSVDWAGLKFFGPGTRLTVL.

CDR3 sequence reads: CASSSSGGLWFF. DNA for the CDR3: TGTGCCAGCAGCTCCAGCGGGGGGCTCTGGTTCTTC. This chain uses TRBV13 with TRBJ2-1; 9 bases are a match to TRBD2. The length of the CDR3 is 12 residues. The V gene end was trimmed by 4 bases and the J gene end by 15 bases; junction bases not matched to a gene: 7. CDR1 is PRHDT and CDR2 is FYEKMQ in the germline V gene (reference sequence).

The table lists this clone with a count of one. The CDR3 region has the DNA TGTGCCAGCAGCCCCCTCGGGGCGAACACCGGGGAGCTGTTTTTT. Its protein product is CASSPLGANTGELFF. This rearrangement joins TRBV9 to TRBJ2-2, with a tentative D call TRBD2 (5 bases). Per germline, CDR1 SGDLS and CDR2 YYNGEE. V lost 4 bases to trimming and J lost 0 bases, with 10 bases between them. This CDR3 has 15 residues.

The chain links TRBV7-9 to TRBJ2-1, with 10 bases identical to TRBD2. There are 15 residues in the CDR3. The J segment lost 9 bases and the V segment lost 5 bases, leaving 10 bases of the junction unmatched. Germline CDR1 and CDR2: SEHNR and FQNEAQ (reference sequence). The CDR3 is CASSPTASGGSEQFF. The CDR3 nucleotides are TGTGCCAGCAGCCCCACGGCTAGCGGGGGTAGTGAGCAGTTCTTC.

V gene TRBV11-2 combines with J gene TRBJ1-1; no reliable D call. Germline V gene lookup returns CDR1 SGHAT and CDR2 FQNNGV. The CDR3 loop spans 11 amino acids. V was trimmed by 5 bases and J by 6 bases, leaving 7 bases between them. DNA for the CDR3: TGTGCCAGCAGCCCCCTATCTGAAGCTTTCTTT. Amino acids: CASSPLSEAFF.

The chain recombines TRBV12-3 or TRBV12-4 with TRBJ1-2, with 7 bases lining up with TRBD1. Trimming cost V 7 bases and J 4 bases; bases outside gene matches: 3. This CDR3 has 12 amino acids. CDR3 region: CASTQGVYGYTF. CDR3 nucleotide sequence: TGTGCCAGCACCCAGGGGGTCTATGGCTACACCTTC.

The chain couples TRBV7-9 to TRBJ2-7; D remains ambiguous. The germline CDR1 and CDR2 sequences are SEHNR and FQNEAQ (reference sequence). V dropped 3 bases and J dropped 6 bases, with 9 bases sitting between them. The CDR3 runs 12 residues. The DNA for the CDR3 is TGTGCCAGCAGCTTTTTATCCGGCGAGCAGTACTTC. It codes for CASSFLSGEQYF.

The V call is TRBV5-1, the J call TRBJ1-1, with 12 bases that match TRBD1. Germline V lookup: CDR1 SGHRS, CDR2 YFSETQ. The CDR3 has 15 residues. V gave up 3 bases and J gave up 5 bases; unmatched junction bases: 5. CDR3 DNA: TGCGCCAGCAGCTGGGGGACAGGGGGCGGAACTGAAGCTTTCTTT. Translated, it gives CASSWGTGGGTEAFF.

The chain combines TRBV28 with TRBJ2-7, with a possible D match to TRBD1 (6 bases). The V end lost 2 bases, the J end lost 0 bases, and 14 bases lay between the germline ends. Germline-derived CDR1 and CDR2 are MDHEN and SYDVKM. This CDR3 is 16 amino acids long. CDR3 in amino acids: CASSLPGTLSSYEQYF. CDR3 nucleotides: TGTGCCAGCAGTTTACCCGGGACATTGAGCTCCTACGAGCAGTACTTC.

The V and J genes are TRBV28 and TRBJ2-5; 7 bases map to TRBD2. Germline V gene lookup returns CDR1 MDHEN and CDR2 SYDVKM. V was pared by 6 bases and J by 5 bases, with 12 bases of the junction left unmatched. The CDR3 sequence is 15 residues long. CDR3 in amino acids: CASRRDYQLGETQYF. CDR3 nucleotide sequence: TGTGCCAGCAGGCGGGACTACCAGCTAGGGGAGACCCAGTACTTC.

The CDR3 region has the DNA TGCGCCAGCAGCCTCACAGCTGCAACTAATGAAAAACTGTTTTTT. Encoded protein: CASSLTAATNEKLFF. The V and J genes are TRBV5-1 and TRBJ1-4, with D unresolved. The V gene lost 4 bases and the J gene lost 0 bases, with 10 bases spanning the gap. Germline CDR1 and CDR2: SGHRS and YFSETQ. This CDR3 region has 15 residues.

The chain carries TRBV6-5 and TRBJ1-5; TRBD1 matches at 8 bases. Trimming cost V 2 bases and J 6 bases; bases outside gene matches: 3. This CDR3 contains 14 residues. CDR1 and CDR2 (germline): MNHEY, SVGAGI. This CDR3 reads CASSYQGAAQPQHF. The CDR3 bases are TGTGCCAGCAGTTACCAGGGGGCCGCTCAGCCCCAGCATTTT.

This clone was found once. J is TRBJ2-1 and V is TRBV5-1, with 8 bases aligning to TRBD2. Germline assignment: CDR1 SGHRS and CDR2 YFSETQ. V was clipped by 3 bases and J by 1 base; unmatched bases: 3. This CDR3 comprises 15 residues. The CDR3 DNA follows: TGCGCCAGCAGCTATAGCGGGGCATCCTACAATGAGCAGTTCTTC. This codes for CASSYSGASYNEQFF.

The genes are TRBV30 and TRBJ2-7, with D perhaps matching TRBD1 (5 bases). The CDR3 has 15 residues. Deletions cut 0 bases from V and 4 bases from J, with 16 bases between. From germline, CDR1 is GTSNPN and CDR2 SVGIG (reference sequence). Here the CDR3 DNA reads TGTGCCTGGAGTGTTGATGAAGGGGATAGGTACGAGCAGTACTTC. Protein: CAWSVDEGDRYEQYF.

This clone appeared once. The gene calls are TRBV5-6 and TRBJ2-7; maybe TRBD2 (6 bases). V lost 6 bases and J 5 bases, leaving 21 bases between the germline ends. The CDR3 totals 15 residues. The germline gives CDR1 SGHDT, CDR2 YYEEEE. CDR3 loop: CASTSRWTGEDEQYF. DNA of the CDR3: TGTGCCAGCACCTCTCGATGGACGGGGGAAGACGAGCAGTACTTC.

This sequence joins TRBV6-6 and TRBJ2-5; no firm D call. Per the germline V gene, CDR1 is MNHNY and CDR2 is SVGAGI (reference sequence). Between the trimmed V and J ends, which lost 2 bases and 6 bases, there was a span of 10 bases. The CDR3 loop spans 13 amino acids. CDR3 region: CASSYDGSKTQYF. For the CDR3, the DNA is TGTGCCAGCAGTTACGATGGCTCGAAGACCCAGTACTTC.

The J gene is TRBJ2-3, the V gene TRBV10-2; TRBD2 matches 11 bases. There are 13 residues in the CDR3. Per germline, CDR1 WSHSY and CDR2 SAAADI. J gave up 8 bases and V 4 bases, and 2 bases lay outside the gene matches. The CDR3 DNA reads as TGCGCCAGCAGTGTTAGCGGGGGGGGTACGCAGTATTTT. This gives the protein CASSVSGGGTQYF.

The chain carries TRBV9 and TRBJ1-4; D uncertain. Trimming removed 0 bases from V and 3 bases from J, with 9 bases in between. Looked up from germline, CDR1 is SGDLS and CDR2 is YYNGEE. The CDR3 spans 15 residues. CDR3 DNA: TGTGCCAGCAGCGTAGCTACGGGAGCTAATGAAAAACTGTTTTTT. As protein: CASSVATGANEKLFF.

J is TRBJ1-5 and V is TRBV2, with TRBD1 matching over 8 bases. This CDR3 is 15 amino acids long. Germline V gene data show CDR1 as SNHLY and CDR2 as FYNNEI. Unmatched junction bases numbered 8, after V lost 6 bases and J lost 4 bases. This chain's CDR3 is CASRSGTGRNQPQHF. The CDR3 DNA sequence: TGTGCCAGCAGATCCGGGACAGGACGGAATCAGCCCCAGCATTTT. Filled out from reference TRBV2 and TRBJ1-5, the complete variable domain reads EPEVTQTPSHQVTQMGQEVILRCVPISNHLYFYWYRQILGQKVEFLVSFYNNEISEKSEIFDDQFSVERPDGSNFTLKIRSTKLEDSAMYFCASRSGTGRNQPQHFGDGTRLSIL.

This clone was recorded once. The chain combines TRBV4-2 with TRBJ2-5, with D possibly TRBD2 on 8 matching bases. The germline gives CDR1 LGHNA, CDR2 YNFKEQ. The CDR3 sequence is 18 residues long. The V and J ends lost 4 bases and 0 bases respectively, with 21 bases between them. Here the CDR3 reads CASSPTRGGQRYQETQYF. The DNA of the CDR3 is TGTGCCAGCAGCCCCACTCGGGGGGGACAGAGGTACCAAGAGACCCAGTACTTC.